This TCR beta chain emerged from a study of shared clonotypes between healthy human individuals (dated by TCRdb to 2020 to 2022). In the study overall: A couple of women and a few men aged 18 to 49 years were included in the cohort. For each donor, CD4 naive and CD4 memory were each run on three plates, CD8 naive on two plates, and CD8 memory on one plate. The study deeply sequenced blood TCR repertoires of about five healthy adults to estimate repertoire size and the extent of clonotype sharing between individuals. Libraries were prepared and TCR repertoires were sequenced by different laboratories using diverse techniques, in order to increase sequencing depth and limit assay-specific biases. Between about 0.85 and 10 billion PBMCs per donor were obtained by leukapheresis. Summary of the overall study and its limitations: Based on pairwise subsampling, the degree of clonotype sharing among donors was expected to be affected by sequencing depth. Estimated clonotype richness was generally larger for naive than for memory subsets. Sampling was limited to blood, and TCR repertoires in tissue likely differ from TCR repertoires in blood. Rarefaction of sorted-subset datasets indicated incomplete sequencing despite the large sequencing depth. When four donors were compared, the shared fraction of clonotypes was around 5% for naive CD4, roughly 3.3% for naive CD8, 2.3% for memory CD4, and 0.35% to 0.4% for memory CD8. Clonotypes shared by all four sorted-subset donors showed higher generation probabilities than non-shared clonotypes. The genetic and exposure-history diversity represented was limited by the small number of donors.

Using the deep immunoSEQ assay, multiplex PCR amplified TCR CDR3 regions from genomic DNA. Extracted genomic DNA from each cell subset was distributed evenly across all wells of several immunoSEQ 96-well plates, and each plate was treated as a replicate. For sorted subsets, roughly 200 ng of genomic DNA, equivalent to 25,000 to 30,000 T cell genomes, went into each replicate PCR. The purified libraries were quantified using a Qubit 3.0 fluorometer, sized with a Bioanalyzer 2100, and then quantified again using the KAPA Library Quantification kit. Each immunoSEQ 96-well plate was sequenced on its own single-read 150-cycle Illumina NextSeq 550 flow cell. Per the source publication's procedure: Because only junctional sequences without quality scores were contained in the immunoSEQ output, filtering matching that applied to full-length reads could not be performed. Sequences were annotated with PyIR, a Python wrapper for IgBLAST v1.9, and V/J genes and CDR3 were assigned using IMGT germline references. Reads were filtered out if the reads had weak V/J assignments (E-value above 1e-6), no CDR3, stop codons, out-of-frame junctions, or ambiguous translated residues. V3J clonotypes were defined as sequences sharing an identical inferred V gene, J gene, and CDR3 amino acid sequence. Percentage overlap between repertoires was computed as shared unique clonotypes divided by the size of the smaller repertoire. Richness of each repertoire was evaluated using RTK rarefaction, the Chao1 estimator, and Recon v2.1 estimates of unobserved clonotypes. OLGA was used to compute generation probabilities for all TCRbeta clonotypes that the gDNA method yielded from a handful of donors. TCRdb mirrors the immuneACCESS table, restricted to in-frame sequences. Some clones are absent from its copies; in checked studies, under half trace to an unresolved V gene, and the reason for the others is unknown. That table supplies the V and J calls and clone size; D and trimming were determined from the DNA. This sample lists around 320,000 clones; around 87% were detected once. Roughly 16% of the sample comes from the top ten.

The CDR3 sequence holds 15 residues, the cysteine and phenylalanine included. Left in the record is the CDR3 DNA by itself, 45 bases read in frame from the first base. CDR1 SEHNR and CDR2 FQNEAQ were looked up in the germline V gene (reference sequence). V drops 5 bases and J drops 0 bases, leaving 11 bases in between. A word on this clone: The target of this receptor is not known. Per-nucleotide qualities are absent, and no much larger clonotype sits a single base away.

The donors were healthy, HIV-negative adults with no recently reported acute infections or vaccinations. Only Caucasian adults living in Nashville, Tennessee, USA were represented among the donors. CD8 memory samples consisted of magnetically selected CD45RO+ cells combined with CCR7-negative CD45RA+ effector memory (TemRA) cells. Blood was obtained by leukapheresis, after which PBMCs were separated by Ficoll-Histopaque density gradient centrifugation and cryopreserved in liquid nitrogen vapor phase. Analytical flow cytometry was used to check the purity and quantity of every magnetically sorted T cell population. Genomic DNA was isolated from each sorted fraction and quantified by UV absorbance on a Nanodrop 2000c.

This receptor chain uses TRBV7-9 and TRBJ2-1, with TRBD2 tentatively as D gene (5 bases match). The sequencing sample was made of memory CD8+ T cells sorted from blood. The sample's cell subset or site label is to be understood as: CD45RO+ cells pooled with CCR7-negative TemRA cells. This sequence originates from a man aged 18 to 29 in good health. Here is the DNA: TGTGCCAGCAGCCCGAGGGCCGTCTCCTACAATGAGCAGTTCTTC. Its protein product is CASSPRAVSYNEQFF. Supplemented by the reference TRBV7-9 and TRBJ2-1 proteins around the CDR3, the complete variable domain is DTGVSQNPRHKITKRGQNVTFRCDPISEHNRLYWYRQTLGQGPEFLTYFQNEAQLEKSRLLSDRFSAERPKGSFSTLEIQRTEQGDSAMYLCASSPRAVSYNEQFFGPGTRLTVL.